These 14 T cell receptor beta chains share one sample of origin, sequenced in a study of identical twins (dated by TCRdb to about 2016). The library came from 5' RACE. These reads were obtained on an Illumina HiSeq 2000. Through fastp at Q25 and MiXCR, TCRdb rebuilt clones from the public reads, retaining in-frame beta chains. Rows matching on CDR3 protein sequence are summarized as one entry with the most common DNA and genes. For this sample the table gives approximately 600,000 distinct CDR3 sequences, of which over 8.5% were detected only once. The ten largest clones capture 2.5% to 3% of the sample. These data were likewise used in another study, on yellow fever vaccine responses in identical twins.

The material sequenced was PBMCs. These receptors came from a woman in her late teens or twenties in good health.

The J gene is TRBJ2-7, the V gene TRBV29-1; a weak D match, TRBD2 (5 bases). The CDR3 consists of 12 residues. The V and J ends lost 7 bases and 5 bases respectively, with 15 bases between them. Germline V lookup: CDR1 SQVTM, CDR2 ANQGSEA. The CDR3 bases are TGCAGCGGTAAAGTTTCGGGGAACGAGCAGTACTTC. Protein product: CSGKVSGNEQYF.

CDR3 in DNA: TGCAGCACAACTAGCGGGGGGGCAAGTGGCAATGAGCAGTTCTTC. This encodes CSTTSGGASGNEQFF. This rearrangement joins TRBV20-1 to TRBJ2-1, with 13 positions matching TRBD2. CDR1 and CDR2 from the germline V gene are DFQATT and SNEGSKA (reference sequence). The CDR3 length is 15 residues.

V is TRBV28 and J is TRBJ2-3, with a possible D match to TRBD1 (6 bases). Trimming shortened V by 5 bases and J by 1 base, and 16 bases separated the two germline ends. The CDR3 totals 16 residues. The germline CDR1 and CDR2 sequences are MDHEN and SYDVKM. The CDR3 bases are TGTGCCAGCAGTCCCCGTGCAGGGGCTGGCACAGATACGCAGTATTTT. This sequence encodes CASSPRAGAGTDTQYF.

The V and J genes are TRBV29-1 and TRBJ2-1; 10 bases are a match to TRBD2. Per the germline V gene, CDR1 is SQVTM and CDR2 is ANQGSEA. The CDR3 spans 17 residues. Germline trimming cut 1 base from V and 0 bases from J; bases unmatched to any gene: 6. This CDR3 is CSVEGLAGTSSYNEQFF. Here the CDR3 DNA reads TGCAGCGTTGAAGGACTAGCGGGCACTTCCTCCTACAATGAGCAGTTCTTC.

This clonotype came up many times. This chain's CDR3 is CASSQARGPFDEQFF. CDR3 coding DNA: TGTGCCAGCAGCCAAGCCCGGGGTCCCTTCGATGAGCAGTTCTTC. This chain uses TRBV11-2 with TRBJ2-1, with D possibly matching TRBD2 (5 bases). Germline CDR1 reads SGHAT; CDR2 reads FQNNGV. CDR3 length: 15 residues. V was clipped by 5 bases and J by 8 bases, with 19 bases between them.

The V and J genes are TRBV5-1 and TRBJ1-1; D is possibly TRBD1 (5 bases). V lost 3 bases and J lost 11, with 17 bases in between. CDR1 and CDR2 from the germline V gene are SGHRS and YFSETQ. The CDR3 covers 13 residues. CDR3 nucleotide sequence: TGCGCCAGCAGCTGGACCCAACAAGCAGGGGCTTTCTTT. It specifies CASSWTQQAGAFF.

This clonotype has only a few counts. V is TRBV4-3 and J is TRBJ2-1, with 9 bases that match TRBD2. The V segment lost 1 base and the J segment 10 bases; nucleotides outside the gene matches: 8. The germline CDR1 and CDR2 sequences are LGHNA and YSLEER. This CDR3 is 15 amino acids long. CDR3 in amino acids: CASSQGLAGLGEQFF. The CDR3 DNA reads as TGCGCCAGCAGCCAAGGGCTAGCGGGGCTAGGGGAGCAGTTCTTC.

The rearrangement joins TRBV3-1 to TRBJ1-6; D not certain. The CDR3 covers 15 residues. The germline V and J ends were trimmed by 2 bases and 9 bases, with 14 bases remaining between them. Germline lookup yields CDR1 LGHDT and CDR2 YNNKEL (reference sequence). CDR3 in DNA: TGTGCCAGCAGCCAAATTGGTACGTCGGGTTCACCCCTCCACTTT. This sequence encodes CASSQIGTSGSPLHF.

This clonotype was found a few times. This chain uses TRBV5-1 with TRBJ2-6; 8 nucleotides line up with TRBD1. Unmatched junction bases numbered 8, after V lost 0 bases and J lost 0 bases. Per germline, CDR1 SGHRS and CDR2 YFSETQ. This CDR3 region has 19 residues. CDR3 sequence: CASSLGPGTGISGANVLTF. DNA of the CDR3: TGCGCCAGCAGCTTGGGCCCCGGGACAGGTATCTCTGGGGCCAACGTCCTGACTTTC.

This clonotype turned up a few times. The chain joins TRBV3-1 to TRBJ1-1; D may be TRBD1 (5 bases). Germline V lookup: CDR1 LGHDT, CDR2 YNNKEL (reference sequence). CDR3 length: 15 amino acids. Trimming left V 4 bases short and J 1 base short, with 13 bases between. DNA of the CDR3: TGTGCCAGCAGCCTCTACGGGACGGGGAACACTGAAGCTTTCTTT. This sequence encodes CASSLYGTGNTEAFF. The variable domain in full, with the rest retrieved from reference TRBV3-1 and TRBJ1-1, is DTAVSQTPKYLVTQMGNDKSIKCEQNLGHDTMYWYKQDSKKFLKIMFSYNNKELIINETVPNRFSPKSPDKAHLNLHINSLELGDSAVYFCASSLYGTGNTEAFFGQGTRLTVV.

This clonotype was counted only a few times. CDR3 nucleotides: TGCGCCAGCACCGCTTCCGGGTTTGAGGGCTACACCTTC. It yields the protein CASTASGFEGYTF. This sequence joins TRBV5-1 and TRBJ1-2; D call uncertain. This CDR3 contains 13 residues. Trimming removed 6 bases at V and 8 bases at J, with 17 bases between. Germline loops: CDR1 SGHRS, CDR2 YFSETQ. Looking up the rest from reference TRBV5-1 and TRBJ1-2 gives the full variable domain: KAGVTQTPRYLIKTRGQQVTLSCSPISGHRSVSWYQQTPGQGLQFLFEYFSETQRNKGNFPGRFSGRQFSNSRSEMNVSTLELGDSALYLCASTASGFEGYTFGSGTRLTVV.

Concerning this clonotype itself: Germline and junction disagree at one end, which may indicate a read error. The chain employs TRBV4-2 and TRBJ2-1; 9 bases are shared with TRBD2. The CDR3 covers 17 residues. Germline V gene data show CDR1 as LGHNA and CDR2 as YNFKEQ. CDR3 region: CAISPGASGTAYNEQFF. CDR3 in DNA: TGTGCCATCAGCCCTGGGGCTAGCGGGACGGCCTACAATGAGCAGTTCTTC.

The chain has TRBV4-3 and TRBJ2-3; possible D gene TRBD1, 6 bases. This CDR3 comprises 14 residues. Germline CDR1 reads LGHNA; CDR2 reads YSLEER. With 3 bases removed from V and 8 bases from J, the gap between germline ends came to 15 bases. As DNA, the CDR3 is TGCGCCAGCAGCCAGAACAGGGTACGGGCTACGCAGTATTTT. Encoded protein: CASSQNRVRATQYF.

The chain recombines TRBV19 with TRBJ2-1; 9 bases align to TRBD2. V dropped 1 base and J dropped 9; count of bases not matched to a gene: 7. Germline-derived CDR1 and CDR2 are LNHDA and SQIVND (reference sequence). This CDR3 is 15 amino acids long. CDR3 in DNA: TGTGCCAGTAGTATAGTAGCTAGCGGGATCGGTGAGCAGTTCTTC. Its translation is CASSIVASGIGEQFF.